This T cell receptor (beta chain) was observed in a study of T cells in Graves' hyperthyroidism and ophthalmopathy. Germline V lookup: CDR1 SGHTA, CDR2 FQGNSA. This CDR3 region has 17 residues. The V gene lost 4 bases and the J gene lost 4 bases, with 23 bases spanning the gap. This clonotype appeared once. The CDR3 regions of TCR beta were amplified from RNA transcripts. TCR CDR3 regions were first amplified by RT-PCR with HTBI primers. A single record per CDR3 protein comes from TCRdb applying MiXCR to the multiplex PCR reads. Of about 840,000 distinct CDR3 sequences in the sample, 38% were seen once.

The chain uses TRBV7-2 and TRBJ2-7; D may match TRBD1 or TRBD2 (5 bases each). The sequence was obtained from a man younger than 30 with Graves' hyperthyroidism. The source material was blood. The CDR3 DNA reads TGTGCCAGCAGCTCCATACTAACCGGGACCGCGATATACGAGCAGTACTTC. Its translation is CASSSILTGTAIYEQYF.